A selection of T cell receptor beta chains follows, all from one sample in a study of T cells in Graves' hyperthyroidism and ophthalmopathy. Each CDR3 protein gets one entry after TCRdb re-called the multiplex PCR reads with MiXCR. The sample lists 650,000 to 850,000 distinct CDR3 sequences; roughly a sixth were seen once. Sequencing was performed on blood. These receptors came from a woman in her forties or fifties with Graves' hyperthyroidism that later progressed to Graves' ophthalmopathy. Both conserved end residues are part of each CDR3. The order of the fields is CDR3 DNA, CDR3 protein, clone size, D gene, J gene, V gene. The D gene is left open where the match is weak. For some rows the clone size is stated as once, few or many, or as a class when expanded; others skip it.

DNA: TGCGCCAGCAGTGTTCAGGCGCGAAGTAAGCAGTTCTTC
CDR3: CASSVQARSKQFF
size: .
D: .
J: TRBJ2-1
V: TRBV10-1

DNA: TGTGCCAGCAGCGTAGTAGGGGACACCTACAATGAGCAGTTCTTC
CDR3: CASSVVGDTYNEQFF
size: .
D: .
J: TRBJ2-1
V: TRBV9

DNA: TGTGCCAGCAGTCCAATGACGGATTGGAACTATGGCTACACCTTC
CDR3: CASSPMTDWNYGYTF
size: many
D: .
J: TRBJ1-2
V: TRBV27

DNA: TGTGCCAGCAGCCAAGCTCTAGCGGGGGGATACAATGAGCAGTTCTTC
CDR3: CASSQALAGGYNEQFF
size: many
D: TRBD2
J: TRBJ2-1
V: TRBV3-1

DNA: TGTGCCAGCACCAATGGGGACAGGGATGCCGGGGAGCTGTTTTTT
CDR3: CASTNGDRDAGELFF
size: .
D: TRBD1
J: TRBJ2-2
V: TRBV27

DNA: TGTGCCAGCAGCCAAGAAGGTTTGGCCCAGCAGCCCCAGCATTTT
CDR3: CASSQEGLAQQPQHF
size: .
D: .
J: TRBJ1-5
V: TRBV3-1

DNA: TGTGCCAGCAGTGAGGACAGGGCCAAAAACATTCAGTACTTC
CDR3: CASSEDRAKNIQYF
size: .
D: TRBD1
J: TRBJ2-4
V: TRBV2

DNA: TGCAGTGCTAGTTCCGGGACTGCTGACTACGAGCAGTACTTC
CDR3: CSASSGTADYEQYF
size: many
D: .
J: TRBJ2-7
V: TRBV20-1

DNA: TGTGCCAGCAGCGTAGTAACCAAAAACATTCAGTACTTC
CDR3: CASSVVTKNIQYF
size: .
D: .
J: TRBJ2-4
V: TRBV9

DNA: TGTGCTAGCAGCCCAGGGACAGGGGGTACAGAGACCCAGTACTTC
CDR3: CASSPGTGGTETQYF
size: .
D: TRBD1
J: TRBJ2-5
V: TRBV7-7

DNA: TGCAGTGCTAGATCCCCCGACACCCCGGGCTTCTGGGTCTACGAGCAGTACTTC
CDR3: CSARSPDTPGFWVYEQYF
size: few
D: .
J: TRBJ2-7
V: TRBV20-1

DNA: TGCGCCATCAGCGATCCGTTTTCTAACTATGGCTACACCTTC
CDR3: CAISDPFSNYGYTF
size: .
D: .
J: TRBJ1-2
V: TRBV10-1

DNA: TGCAGCGTTGAGGAGGAAGCGGGGACCTACAATGAGCAGTTCTTC
CDR3: CSVEEEAGTYNEQFF
size: .
D: TRBD2
J: TRBJ2-1
V: TRBV29-1

DNA: TGTGCCTGGAGTGTACTGCGTGGCAGGGTGATGAACACTGAAGCTTTCTTT
CDR3: CAWSVLRGRVMNTEAFF
size: many
D: .
J: TRBJ1-1
V: TRBV30

DNA: TGTGCCAGCAGTTTATACGATTTGAACACTGAAGCTTTCTTT
CDR3: CASSLYDLNTEAFF
size: many
D: .
J: TRBJ1-1
V: TRBV12-3/TRBV12-4

DNA: TGTGCCAGTAGTATACTTACAACAGGGGATGGCCTGAACACTGAAGCTTTCTTT
CDR3: CASSILTTGDGLNTEAFF
size: few
D: TRBD1
J: TRBJ1-1
V: TRBV19

DNA: TGCAGTGCTAGGGGGGTAAGCTACAATGAGCAGTACTTC
CDR3: CSARGVSYNEQYF
size: once
D: .
J: TRBJ2-7
V: TRBV20-1

DNA: TGTGCCAGCAGTAAGGCCCAGGGGTATGGAGCTTTCTTT
CDR3: CASSKAQGYGAFF
size: .
D: .
J: TRBJ1-1
V: TRBV6-1

DNA: TGCGCCAGCAGCTTAGGGGACACAAATTCACCCCTCCACTTT
CDR3: CASSLGDTNSPLHF
size: .
D: .
J: TRBJ1-6
V: TRBV5-1

DNA: TGTGCCAGCTCCCCCGGAGGCCTCGATGGCGAGCAGTACTTC
CDR3: CASSPGGLDGEQYF
size: .
D: .
J: TRBJ2-7
V: TRBV18

DNA: TGCGCCAGCAGCCGGATGGGGGGAACCGGGGAGCTGTTTTTT
CDR3: CASSRMGGTGELFF
size: .
D: .
J: TRBJ2-2
V: TRBV5-1

DNA: TGTGCCAGCACTACCCGTGGAGAGCAGTTCTTC
CDR3: CASTTRGEQFF
size: few
D: .
J: TRBJ2-1
V: TRBV12-3/TRBV12-4

DNA: TGTGCCAGCAGCCCCCTAAAGGGTACAATGGCCTATGGCTACACCTTC
CDR3: CASSPLKGTMAYGYTF
size: many
D: .
J: TRBJ1-2
V: TRBV11-2

DNA: TGTGCCAGCAGCCAAGATGGGGGGATAGATACGCAGTATTTT
CDR3: CASSQDGGIDTQYF
size: few
D: .
J: TRBJ2-3
V: TRBV3-1

DNA: TGTGCCAGCAGCGTAGCTCTGACTAGCGGGGACAATGAGCAGTTCTTC
CDR3: CASSVALTSGDNEQFF
size: .
D: TRBD2
J: TRBJ2-1
V: TRBV9

DNA: TGTGCCAGCAGTGATAGTGGTTCCTATAATTCACCCCTCCACTTT
CDR3: CASSDSGSYNSPLHF
size: .
D: .
J: TRBJ1-6
V: TRBV6-1

DNA: TGCAGTGCTAGGGGTAGCAGGACTAACTATGGCTACACCTTC
CDR3: CSARGSRTNYGYTF
size: few
D: .
J: TRBJ1-2
V: TRBV20-1

DNA: TGTGCCAGCAGCCCTACCGCACGAGGGACCTACGAGCAGTACTTC
CDR3: CASSPTARGTYEQYF
size: many
D: .
J: TRBJ2-7
V: TRBV6-1

DNA: TGTACCAGCAGCGTAGAGTACAATGAGCAGTTCTTC
CDR3: CTSSVEYNEQFF
size: .
D: .
J: TRBJ2-1
V: TRBV9

DNA: TGTGCCAGCGTACCGGGGACAGGGAGCTCCTACGAGCAGTACTTC
CDR3: CASVPGTGSSYEQYF
size: few
D: TRBD1
J: TRBJ2-7
V: TRBV10-3

DNA: TGTGCCAGCAGAGCCGGACTAGCGGGGGGTCAAGAGACCCAGTACTTC
CDR3: CASRAGLAGGQETQYF
size: many
D: TRBD2
J: TRBJ2-5
V: TRBV12-3/TRBV12-4

DNA: TGTGCCAGCAGTTTATCCCAGAGATCCGGGGAGCTGTTTTTT
CDR3: CASSLSQRSGELFF
size: .
D: .
J: TRBJ2-2
V: TRBV27

DNA: TGTGCCATCAGTGAGCCCGGGACACCGTCTAAAGGCTACACCTTC
CDR3: CAISEPGTPSKGYTF
size: few
D: .
J: TRBJ1-2
V: TRBV10-3

DNA: TGTGCCAGCAGCCATTCTAGCGGAGTCTCCTACAATGAGCAGTTCTTC
CDR3: CASSHSSGVSYNEQFF
size: many
D: TRBD2
J: TRBJ2-1
V: TRBV11-3

DNA: TGTGCCACCGGAGGAGCCCTCACTTCCCAAGAGACCCAGTACTTC
CDR3: CATGGALTSQETQYF
size: few
D: .
J: TRBJ2-5
V: TRBV24-1

DNA: TGTGCCAGCAGCGGCGGACTAGCGGGGGGGTTATACAATGAGCAGTTCTTC
CDR3: CASSGGLAGGLYNEQFF
size: .
D: TRBD2
J: TRBJ2-1
V: TRBV7-2

DNA: TGTGCCAGCAGTTTATGGGGACCGCGCTACAATGAGCAGTTCTTC
CDR3: CASSLWGPRYNEQFF
size: many
D: .
J: TRBJ2-1
V: TRBV12-3/TRBV12-4

DNA: TGTGCCAGCAGCTCTCGATATAATTCACCCCTCCACTTT
CDR3: CASSSRYNSPLHF
size: .
D: .
J: TRBJ1-6
V: TRBV5-6

DNA: TGTGCCTGGAAAGGTCAGGAGACCCAGTACTTC
CDR3: CAWKGQETQYF
size: few
D: .
J: TRBJ2-5
V: TRBV30

DNA: TGTGCCAGCAGCGCGAGACCCTGGGACAGGGGCGACACCGGGGAGCTGTTTTTT
CDR3: CASSARPWDRGDTGELFF
size: many
D: TRBD1
J: TRBJ2-2
V: TRBV7-9